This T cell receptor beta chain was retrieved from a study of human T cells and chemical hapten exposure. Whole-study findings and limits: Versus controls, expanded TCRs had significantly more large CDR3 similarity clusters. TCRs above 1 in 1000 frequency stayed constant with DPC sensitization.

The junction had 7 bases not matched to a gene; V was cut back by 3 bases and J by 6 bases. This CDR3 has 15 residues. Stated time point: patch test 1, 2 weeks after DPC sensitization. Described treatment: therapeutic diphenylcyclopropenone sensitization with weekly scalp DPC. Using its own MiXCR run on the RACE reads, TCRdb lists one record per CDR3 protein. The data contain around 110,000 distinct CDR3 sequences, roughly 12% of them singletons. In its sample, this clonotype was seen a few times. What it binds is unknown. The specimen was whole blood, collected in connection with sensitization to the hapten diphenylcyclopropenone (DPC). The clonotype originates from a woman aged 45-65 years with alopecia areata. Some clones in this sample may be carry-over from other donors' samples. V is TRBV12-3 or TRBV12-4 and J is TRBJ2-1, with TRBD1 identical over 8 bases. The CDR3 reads CASSLETGAINEQFF. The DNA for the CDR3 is TGTGCCAGCAGTTTGGAGACAGGGGCGATCAATGAGCAGTTCTTC.